This T cell receptor beta chain was retrieved from a study of T cells in Graves' hyperthyroidism and ophthalmopathy. Study-wide results and limits: Patients with ophthalmopathy were separated from those with stable hyperthyroidism by a 13 V-J model. The majority of expanded thyroid clonotypes above 0.001 also appeared in blood.

Amplification of TCR beta CDR3 regions was performed using RNA transcripts as template. HTBI primers drove first-round RT-PCR of the TCR CDR3. TCRdb re-derived calls from the multiplex PCR reads in MiXCR, one entry per CDR3 protein. The sample lists a few hundred thousand distinct CDR3 sequences; 40% to 55% were seen once. Patients having uncontrolled infection, another autoimmune disease, pregnancy or lactation were not included. Used for diagnoses were clinical symptoms, serum thyroxine and TRAb, thyroid ultrasound and orbital computed tomography. On this clonotype: What it binds is not known.

This TCR was recovered from an adult woman with Graves' disease, either hyperthyroidism or ophthalmopathy (not recorded which). Material: peripheral blood or thyroid tissue (not recorded which).

CDR3 nucleotide sequence: TGTGCCAGCACAGGACAGAGCTACGAGCAGTACTTC. Protein: CASTGQSYEQYF. The V gene is TRBV7-9, the J gene TRBJ2-7, with a tentative D call TRBD1 (6 bases). CDR1 and CDR2 (germline): SEHNR, FQNEAQ (reference sequence). The CDR3 has 12 residues. Trimming removed 7 bases at V and 3 bases at J, with 10 bases between.